This record covers a single T cell receptor (beta chain). As yet, its antigen is unknown. Treatment here: 10-day PBMC culture with coronavirus spike peptide pools or control peptides (ViraFEST assay). Positive PCR tests came between March and December 2020, ahead of the US Alpha, Beta and Delta variants. Isolation of CD4+ T cells by negative selection took place after 10 days of culture. Trimming took 3 bases from V and 4 from J, leaving 17 bases between them. Looked up from germline, CDR1 is KGHDR and CDR2 is SFDVKD. This CDR3 has 16 residues. The data belong to a study of vaccination and CD4 T cells after COVID-19. Sequenced with the Oncomine TCR Beta short-read assay was DNA taken from cultured CD4+ T cells. TCRdb used MiXCR to reprocess the PCR reads, holding one entry per CDR3 protein. The data hold 20,000 to 25,000 distinct CDR3 sequences, with around 63% observed a single time.

This clonotype was sampled from a human donor who had recovered from COVID-19. The sequenced sample was CD4+ T cells from blood, cultured in vitro. The V and J genes are TRBV24-1 and TRBJ1-2, with D possibly matching TRBD1 (5 bases). The CDR3 is CATSDHSVRGTYGYTF. CDR3 nucleotide sequence: TGTGCCACCAGTGATCACTCCGTGAGAGGGACCTATGGCTACACCTTC.